The 27 T cell receptor beta chains in this list originate from one sample, sequenced in a study of CDR3 diversity in severe acne (dated by TCRdb to about 2019). Libraries came from PCR. The sample was run on an Illumina HiSeq 2000. TCRdb passed the public sequencing reads through fastp at Q25 and MiXCR, retaining productive beta sequences. Records with the same CDR3 protein are collapsed into one entry carrying the most frequent genes and DNA. In all, the sample holds tens of thousands of distinct CDR3 sequences, and 51% of those were seen once. The top ten constitute 13% to 15% of the sample. Sequenced sample: blood. The receptors here all came from a male donor in good health, without acne.

The sample holds one count of this clonotype. The chain combines TRBV5-1 with TRBJ2-7; 12 positions match TRBD1. V shed 3 bases, J shed 3 bases, and the junction held 16 bases outside the gene matches. The CDR3 has 19 amino acids. Germline V gene sequence: CDR1 SGHRS, CDR2 YFSETQ. The CDR3 loop reads CASSSAGHVGQGAIYEQYF. CDR3 DNA sequence: TGCGCCAGCAGCTCGGCCGGTCATGTGGGACAGGGGGCGATCTACGAGCAGTACTTC.

This clonotype was recorded a few times. Mismatch with germline at one junction end may stem from a read error. The gene calls are TRBV24-1 and TRBJ1-5, with 9 bases identical to TRBD1. This CDR3 contains 17 residues. CDR1 and CDR2 from the germline V gene are KGHDR and SFDVKD. DNA for the CDR3: TGTGCCACCAGTGATAACAGGGGGCGGCGGTACAATGAGCCCCAGCATTTT. It yields the protein CATSDNRGRRYNEPQHF.

As for this clonotype: A junction boundary mismatches the germline segment, possibly from a read error. This chain joins TRBV7-2 and TRBJ2-5; D perhaps matches TRBD1 (6 bases). Germline V gene lookup returns CDR1 SGHTA and CDR2 FQGNSA. The CDR3 runs 16 residues. CDR3 nucleotides: TGTGCCAGCAGTTTAGGGGGAAGACGGGGAAATCAGCCCCAGTACTTC. It codes for CASSLGGRRGNQPQYF.

This clonotype was observed once. A single base separates this from a much larger clone, so it may be a read error. The chain has TRBV3-1 and TRBJ2-5, with TRBD1 identical over 7 bases. This CDR3 contains 14 residues. The germline gives CDR1 LGHDT, CDR2 YNNKEL (reference sequence). The CDR3 is CASSQPDRVEAQYF. The CDR3 coding sequence is TGTGCCAGCAGCCAACCAGACAGGGTAGAGGCCCAGTACTTC.

There are a few counts of this clonotype. The chain uses TRBV25-1 and TRBJ2-7; 10 bases match TRBD1. In germline, CDR1 is MGHDK, CDR2 SYGVNS. The CDR3 has 17 amino acids. V lost 4 bases and J lost 1; bases outside the gene matches: 10. The CDR3 DNA sequence: TGTGCCAGCAGTGGGCCCGGGGGGACAGGGGCATCCTACGAGCAGTACTTC. Translating it yields CASSGPGGTGASYEQYF.

This rearrangement joins TRBV7-9 to TRBJ1-5, with 9 bases identical to TRBD1. The length of the CDR3 is 15 residues. Germline-derived CDR1 and CDR2 are SEHNR and FQNEAQ (reference sequence). The junction had 11 bases not matched to a gene; V was cut back by 4 bases and J by 10 bases. Written as DNA, the CDR3 is TGTGCCAGCAGCTGGGACCGGGACAGGGCTTCACCCCAGCATTTT. Its translation is CASSWDRDRASPQHF.

The V gene is TRBV9, the J gene TRBJ2-1, with 8 bases identical to TRBD1. This CDR3 contains 16 residues. V was pared by 3 bases and J by 2 bases, with 7 bases of the junction left unmatched. In germline, CDR1 is SGDLS, CDR2 YYNGEE. The chain's CDR3 is CASSAPDRDTYNEQFF. DNA of the CDR3: TGTGCCAGCAGCGCGCCGGACAGGGACACCTACAATGAGCAGTTCTTC.

The sample holds many counts of this clonotype. This chain joins TRBV11-2 and TRBJ2-3; a possible D gene is TRBD1 (7 bases). Germline V gene sequence: CDR1 SGHAT, CDR2 FQNNGV. The V end lost 1 base, the J end lost 7 bases, and 21 bases lay between the germline ends. The CDR3 is 17 amino acids. The CDR3 sequence is CASSLGGGRGVLHTQYF. Here the CDR3 DNA reads TGTGCCAGCAGCTTAGGAGGTGGCAGGGGGGTCCTCCATACGCAGTATTTT.

This clonotype has more than one count but fewer than ten. The rearrangement uses TRBV7-9 and TRBJ2-7, with unresolved D. Trimming shortened V by 5 bases and J by 2 bases, and 13 bases separated the two germline ends. Germline V lookup: CDR1 SEHNR, CDR2 FQNEAQ (reference sequence). The CDR3 has 14 amino acids. The CDR3 loop reads CASSKGRVPYEQYF. The CDR3 DNA is TGTGCCAGCAGCAAAGGCCGGGTACCCTACGAGCAGTACTTC.

This clonotype was counted ten times or more. The chain couples TRBV5-8 to TRBJ1-5; D is uncertain. Germline values: CDR1 SGHTS, CDR2 YDEGEE. This CDR3 is built from 12 residues. Trimming left V 2 bases short and J 6 bases short, with 6 bases between. The CDR3 DNA is TGTGCCAGCAGCTTTTTAGGTCAGCCCCAGCATTTT. As protein: CASSFLGQPQHF.

This clonotype has just one count. This may stem from a read error, because a much larger clone lies one nucleotide away. The chain carries TRBV25-1 and TRBJ1-3; no firm D call. CDR3 size: 15 residues. CDR1 is MGHDK, CDR2 SYGVNS, per germline. V was pared by 4 bases and J by 4 bases, with 14 bases between. CDR3 sequence (DNA): TGTGCCAGCAGTGGAAGGCAGGAGCGGGGAAACACCATATATTTT. Amino acid sequence: CASSGRQERGNTIYF.

This chain uses TRBV28 with TRBJ2-2; D might be TRBD1 (6 bases). CDR3 length: 14 residues. Between the trimmed V and J ends, which lost 0 bases and 4 bases, there was a span of 6 bases. Germline lookup yields CDR1 MDHEN and CDR2 SYDVKM. In DNA, the CDR3 is TGTGCCAGCAGTTTATGGGGGGCCACCGGGGAGCTGTTTTTT. As protein: CASSLWGATGELFF. The full variable domain, its missing parts supplied by reference TRBV28 and TRBJ2-2, is DVKVTQSSRYLVKRTGEKVFLECVQDMDHENMFWYRQDPGLGLRLIYFSYDVKMKEKGDIPEGYSVSREKKERFSLILESASTNQTSMYLCASSLWGATGELFFGEGSRLTVL.

V and J are TRBV7-9 and TRBJ2-7, with TRBD2 matching 7 bases. Germline trimming cut 5 bases from V and 7 bases from J; bases unmatched to any gene: 14. Germline V gene lookup returns CDR1 SEHNR and CDR2 FQNEAQ (reference sequence). The CDR3 sequence is 15 residues long. This chain's CDR3 is CASSPPRTRTGEQYF. DNA of the CDR3: TGTGCCAGCAGCCCCCCCCGGACTAGGACGGGGGAGCAGTACTTC.

There are a few counts of this clonotype. V usage is TRBV2 and J usage is TRBJ2-7, with 7 positions matching TRBD2. The DNA end favors TRBJ2-1, so the J call may be wrong. The CDR3 runs to 14 residues. CDR1 SNHLY and CDR2 FYNNEI come from the germline V gene. The CDR3 loop is CASSGEVGGDEQFF. The CDR3 DNA follows: TGTGCCAGCAGTGGAGAGGTGGGAGGGGATGAGCAGTTCTTC.

This clonotype came up many times. The chain's CDR3 is CASRRTGGVGEQYF. CDR3 nucleotide sequence: TGTGCCAGCAGGCGGACAGGGGGGGTTGGCGAGCAGTACTTC. The rearrangement links TRBV28 to TRBJ2-7; TRBD1 aligns across 10 bases. With 6 bases clipped from V and 6 bases from J, the junction kept 8 bases outside the gene matches. CDR3 length: 14 amino acids. The germline V gene encodes CDR1 MDHEN and CDR2 SYDVKM.

Ten or more counts support this clonotype. V is TRBV18 and J is TRBJ2-7; tentatively, D is TRBD1 (6 bases). The V end was cut by 3 bases, the J end by 2 bases, with 11 bases between. CDR3 length: 14 residues. Germline V gives CDR1 KGHSH, CDR2 LQKENI. The CDR3 coding sequence is TGTGCCAGCTCACCCTGGACAGAAGCCTACGAGCAGTACTTC. Its translation is CASSPWTEAYEQYF. Full variable domain (remainder filled in from reference TRBV18 and TRBJ2-7): NAGVMQNPRHLVRRRGQEARLRCSPMKGHSHVYWYRQLPEEGLKFMVYLQKENIIDESGMPKERFSAEFPKEGPSILRIQQVVRGDSAAYFCASSPWTEAYEQYFGPGTRLTVT.

This clonotype was recorded at least ten times. The chain has TRBV7-9 and TRBJ1-1, with no clear D. The CDR3 extends over 12 amino acids. Germline V gene data show CDR1 as SEHNR and CDR2 as FQNEAQ (reference sequence). Trimming shortened V by 5 bases and J by 8 bases, and 12 bases separated the two germline ends. Written as DNA, the CDR3 is TGTGCCAGCAGCGCCTTGGACCAGGAAGCTTTCTTT. Protein: CASSALDQEAFF. Full variable domain (remainder filled in from reference TRBV7-9 and TRBJ1-1): DTGVSQNPRHKITKRGQNVTFRCDPISEHNRLYWYRQTLGQGPEFLTYFQNEAQLEKSRLLSDRFSAERPKGSFSTLEIQRTEQGDSAMYLCASSALDQEAFFGQGTRLTVV.

The chain employs TRBV19 and TRBJ1-2; TRBD1 might be the D (5 bases). The V and J ends lost 9 bases and 1 base respectively, with 9 bases between them. The CDR3 is 12 amino acids. Per germline, CDR1 LNHDA and CDR2 SQIVND (reference sequence). CDR3 DNA sequence: TGTGCCAGCCGGGACGGTAACTATGGCTACACCTTC. Translated: CASRDGNYGYTF.

V gene TRBV20-1 combines with J gene TRBJ2-7; TRBD2 aligns across 7 bases. V lost 3 bases and J lost 0; bases outside the gene matches: 5. CDR3 size: 14 residues. Germline-derived CDR1 and CDR2 are DFQATT and SNEGSKA (reference sequence). The CDR3 sequence is CSASRGLCSYEQYF. The CDR3 DNA reads TGCAGTGCTAGCCGGGGACTATGCTCCTACGAGCAGTACTTC.

The chain recombines TRBV7-9 with TRBJ2-5; D possibly corresponds to TRBD1 (6 bases). The CDR3 sequence is 13 residues long. CDR1 and CDR2 (germline): SEHNR, FQNEAQ (reference sequence). Trimming left V 8 bases short and J 5 bases short, with 15 bases between. This CDR3 reads CASGSGAVETQYF. The CDR3 DNA follows: TGTGCCAGCGGCTCAGGGGCGGTGGAGACCCAGTACTTC.

The chain is built from TRBV20-1 and TRBJ2-7; 11 positions match TRBD2. CDR1 is DFQATT, CDR2 SNEGSKA, per germline (reference sequence). This CDR3 region has 14 residues. Trimming cost V 3 bases and J 6 bases; bases outside gene matches: 7. The CDR3 protein is CSASPSGRTSEQYF. Written as DNA, the CDR3 is TGCAGTGCTAGCCCTAGCGGGAGGACCAGCGAGCAGTACTTC.

The chain joins TRBV6-4 to TRBJ2-7, with no clear D. The CDR3 totals 12 residues. V lost 2 bases and J lost 6, with 8 bases in between. Germline V gene sequence: CDR1 MRHNA, CDR2 SNTAGT. CDR3 bases: TGTGCCAGCAGTGACGGGGTTTGCGAGCAGTACTTC. It encodes CASSDGVCEQYF.

The chain recombines TRBV7-9 with TRBJ2-3; tentatively, D is TRBD2 (6 bases). The germline gives CDR1 SEHNR, CDR2 FQNEAQ (reference sequence). The CDR3 loop spans 14 amino acids. Trimming cost V 3 bases and J 3 bases, with 10 bases left between them. In DNA form, the CDR3 reads TGTGCCAGCAGCTTTCTGGGAGGTACAGATACGCAGTATTTT. Translating it yields CASSFLGGTDTQYF.

Only a few counts were recorded for this clonotype. The rearrangement joins TRBV5-6 to TRBJ1-2; possibly TRBD1 for D (6 bases). Trimming left V 4 bases short and J 3 bases short, with 7 bases between. The germline V gene has CDR1 SGHDT and CDR2 YYEEEE. The length of the CDR3 is 12 residues. The CDR3 DNA sequence: TGTGCCAGCAGCAGACAGGACTATGGCTACACCTTC. Its protein is CASSRQDYGYTF. Complete variable domain (other parts from reference TRBV5-6 and TRBJ1-2): DAGVTQSPTHLIKTRGQQVTLRCSPKSGHDTVSWYQQALGQGPQFIFQYYEEEERQRGNFPDRFSGHQFPNYSSELNVNALLLGDSALYLCASSRQDYGYTFGSGTRLTVV.

Remarks on this clonotype: This CDR3 fails to terminate in the conserved phenylalanine or tryptophan, so it likely reflects a read error. It is unclear where the CDR3 begins or ends on the DNA, so no DNA is shown, and the CDR3 is as TCRdb lists it. The rearrangement uses TRBV5-4 and TRBJ1-4; the table's D call, TRBD1, has no DNA check behind it. Ends included, the CDR3 has 16 residues. CDR1 SGHNT and CDR2 YYREEE come from the germline V gene (reference sequence). The CDR3 spells CASSLGGAHSDEKLFL.

The chain uses TRBV4-1 and TRBJ1-2, with D perhaps TRBD1 (5 bases). Germline V lookup: CDR1 MGHRA, CDR2 YSYEKL. The V and J ends lost 1 base and 5 bases respectively, with 8 bases between them. This CDR3 has 13 amino acids. CDR3 DNA sequence: TGCGCCAGCAGCCAAGCCAGGGAGTATGGCTACACCTTC. Its translation: CASSQAREYGYTF.

Only a few counts were recorded for this clonotype. This rearrangement joins TRBV9 to TRBJ2-3; TRBD2 might be the D (5 bases). CDR3 length: 11 residues. Germline V lookup: CDR1 SGDLS, CDR2 YYNGEE. Trimming cost V 7 bases and J 8 bases, with 11 bases left between them. The CDR3 DNA follows: TGTGCCAGCGAAACGGGAACTACGCAGTATTTT. Amino acids: CASETGTTQYF.